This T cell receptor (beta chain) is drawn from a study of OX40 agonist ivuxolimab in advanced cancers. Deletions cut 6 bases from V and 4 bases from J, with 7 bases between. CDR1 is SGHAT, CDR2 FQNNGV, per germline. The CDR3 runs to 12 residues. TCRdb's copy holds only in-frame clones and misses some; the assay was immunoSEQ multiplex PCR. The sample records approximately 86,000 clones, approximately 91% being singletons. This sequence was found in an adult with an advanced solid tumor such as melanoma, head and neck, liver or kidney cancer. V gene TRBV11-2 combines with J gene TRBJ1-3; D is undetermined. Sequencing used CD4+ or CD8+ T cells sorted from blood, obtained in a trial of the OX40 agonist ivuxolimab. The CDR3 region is CASSNRGNTIYF. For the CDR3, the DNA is TGTGCCAGCAGTAACCGGGGAAACACCATATATTTT. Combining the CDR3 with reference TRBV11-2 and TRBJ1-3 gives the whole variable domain EAGVAQSPRYKIIEKRQSVAFWCNPISGHATLYWYQQILGQGPKLLIQFQNNGVVDDSQLPKDRFSAERLKGVDSTLKIQPAKLEDSAVYLCASSNRGNTIYFGEGSWLTVV.